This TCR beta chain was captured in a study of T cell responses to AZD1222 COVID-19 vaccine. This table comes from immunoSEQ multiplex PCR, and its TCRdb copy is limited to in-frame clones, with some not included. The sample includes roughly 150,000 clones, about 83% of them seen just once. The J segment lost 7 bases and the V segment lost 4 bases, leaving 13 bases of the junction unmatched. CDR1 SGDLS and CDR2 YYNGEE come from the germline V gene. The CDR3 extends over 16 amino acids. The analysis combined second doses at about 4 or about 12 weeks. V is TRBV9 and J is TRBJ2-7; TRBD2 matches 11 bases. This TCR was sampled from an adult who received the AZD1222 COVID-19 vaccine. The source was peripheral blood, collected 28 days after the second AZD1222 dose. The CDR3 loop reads CASSPRASGGQREQYF. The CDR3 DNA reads TGTGCCAGCAGCCCCCGGGCTAGCGGGGGGCAGAGGGAGCAGTACTTC. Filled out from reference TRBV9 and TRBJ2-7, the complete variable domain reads DSGVTQTPKHLITATGQRVTLRCSPRSGDLSVYWYQQSLDQGLQFLIQYYNGEERAKGNILERFSAQQFPDLHSELNLSSLELGDSALYFCASSPRASGGQREQYFGPGTRLTVT.